The source of this TCR beta chain is a study of OX40 agonist ivuxolimab in advanced cancers. Study overall: Patients treated during dose escalation were battling hepatocellular carcinoma, melanoma, renal cell or head and neck cancer. Among those enrolled, mean age was 60 years (range 23 to 79) and over 70% were male.

Autoimmune disease history or systemic immunosuppression barred patients. From germline, CDR1 is SQVTM and CDR2 ANQGSEA. The CDR3 has 15 residues. V lost 3 bases, J lost 3 bases, and 9 bases stayed unmatched. Sequencing was performed with immunoSEQ multiplex PCR; in TCRdb, only in-frame clones are kept and a portion is missing. The sample carries about 61,000 clones, nearly 90% recorded once. The receptor's source is an adult with an advanced solid tumor such as melanoma, head and neck, liver or kidney cancer. The V gene is TRBV29-1, the J gene TRBJ1-1; 8 nucleotides line up with TRBD1. The sample in question was CD4+ or CD8+ T cells sorted from blood, obtained in a trial of the OX40 agonist ivuxolimab. The DNA of the CDR3 is TGCAGCGTTGAGAACTGGCCAGGGGGCTACACTGAAGCTTTCTTT. It encodes CSVENWPGGYTEAFF.